Listed below are T cell receptor beta chains from one sample, sequenced in a study of T cell changes during pregnancy in multiple sclerosis. TCRdb keeps only in-frame clones here, not all; method: immunoSEQ multiplex PCR. Of tens of thousands of clones detected, over 75% appear once; the ten largest clones hold roughly 7.7%. The sample in question was CD8+ T cells from peripheral blood mononuclear cells, obtained before pregnancy. These receptor sequences come from a female donor with multiple sclerosis, enrolled in a pregnancy study. Each CDR3 is given with its conserved first and last residue. A D gene is named only where the DNA matches it firmly. A row's size may be missing; if present it is once, few, many or a size class.

NA	TRBV21-1	NA	14	TRBJ2-7	TGTGCCAGCAGCAAGCCCCGGGTAGGCTACGAGCAGTACTTC	CASSKPRVGYEQYF
NA	TRBV27	TRBD2	16	TRBJ2-3	TGTGCCAGCACTGATGGCAAGCGGGAGATCTGGGATACGCAGTATTTT	CASTDGKREIWDTQYF
few	TRBV6-1	TRBD2	14	TRBJ2-5	TGTGCCAGCACAGAAGCGGGAGGCGCGGAGACCCAGTACTTC	CASTEAGGAETQYF
NA	TRBV9	TRBD2	19	TRBJ2-5	TGTGCCAGCAGCGGAGGGATAGCCCCCGTCGGACTAGCGGTGGAGACCCAGTACTTC	CASSGGIAPVGLAVETQYF
NA	TRBV28	NA	15	TRBJ2-1	TGTGCCAGCAGTTTAGGTTCGGTAGCAAGCAATGAGCAGTTCTTC	CASSLGSVASNEQFF
NA	TRBV19	NA	13	TRBJ2-2	TGTGCCAGTAGAGACTCCGACACCGGGGAGCTGTTTTTT	CASRDSDTGELFF
NA	TRBV7-8	NA	16	TRBJ1-1	TGTGCCAGCAGCTCAGAAAGGGACTCAGAGGGGACTGAAGCTTTCTTT	CASSSERDSEGTEAFF
NA	TRBV12-5	NA	12	TRBJ1-1	TGTGCTAGTGGTTTGGGACTCTCTGAAGCTTTCTTT	CASGLGLSEAFF
NA	TRBV6-5	TRBD1	14	TRBJ1-2	TGTGCCAGCAGTAGGACAGGGGGCGAGGATGGCTACACCTTC	CASSRTGGEDGYTF
large	TRBV27	NA	13	TRBJ2-1	TGTGCCAGCAGTTCGGTGGAGTACAATGAGCAGTTCTTC	CASSSVEYNEQFF
NA	TRBV13	NA	14	TRBJ2-3	TGTGCCAGCAGCTTGACCTTAGCGGAAAATACGCAGTATTTT	CASSLTLAENTQYF
once	TRBV20-1	NA	11	TRBJ2-1	TGCAGTGCGGAGAGAGACAATGAGCAGTTCTTC	CSAERDNEQFF
NA	TRBV19	TRBD1	17	TRBJ2-3	TGTGCCAGTAGTGAACCCCAGACAGGGGACCATCCCGATACGCAGTATTTT	CASSEPQTGDHPDTQYF
NA	TRBV7-9	NA	12	TRBJ2-7	TGTGCCAGCAGCCGAGGAGGGGACGAGCAGTACTTC	CASSRGGDEQYF
NA	TRBV2	TRBD1	12	TRBJ1-1	TGTGCCAGCAGTGACGACAGGGGATCGGCTTTCTTT	CASSDDRGSAFF
NA	TRBV19	NA	15	TRBJ2-7	TGTGCCAGTAGTATTCTAGGGCTAGAGGGCTACGAGCAGTACTTC	CASSILGLEGYEQYF
NA	TRBV28	NA	13	TRBJ1-1	TGTGCCAGCAGTTTGAGGGCTGAACCTGAAGCTTTCTTT	CASSLRAEPEAFF
NA	TRBV29-1	NA	12	TRBJ2-2	TGCAGCGTTTTCATCGGGAGCGGGGAGCTGTTTTTT	CSVFIGSGELFF
once	TRBV28	NA	14	TRBJ2-7	TGTGCCAGCAGCATCTCTGGGCAGGGGTACGAGCAGTACTTC	CASSISGQGYEQYF
NA	TRBV18	NA	19	TRBJ2-6	TGTGCCAGCTCACCATTTTTGGGGGCTACCCCCTCTGGGGCCAACGTCCTGACTTTC	CASSPFLGATPSGANVLTF
NA	TRBV2	TRBD2	14	TRBJ2-5	TGTGCCAGTGGGGCGGCTAGCGGGAGGGAGACCCAGTACTTC	CASGAASGRETQYF
NA	TRBV25-1	NA	15	TRBJ2-1	TGTGCCAGCAGTGGATTACAGGGCTCCCTCAATGAGCAGTTCTTC	CASSGLQGSLNEQFF
NA	TRBV15	TRBD2	14	TRBJ2-1	TGTGCCACCAGCACAGCGGGAGGCTACAATGAGCAGTTCTTC	CATSTAGGYNEQFF
once	TRBV2	TRBD2	14	TRBJ2-1	TGTGCCAGCATTACTAGCGGGACAACAAATGAGCAGTTCTTC	CASITSGTTNEQFF
NA	TRBV2	TRBD2	14	TRBJ2-3	TGTGCCAGCAGTGGTACTAGCGGGAGAAATACGCAGTATTTT	CASSGTSGRNTQYF
NA	TRBV6-4	NA	13	TRBJ2-1	TGTGCCAGCAGTGTAGGTCGGGGTAGGGAGCAGTTCTTC	CASSVGRGREQFF
NA	TRBV28	TRBD1	19	TRBJ1-4	TGTGCCAGCACGCCACTCCCGGGACAGATTCCCGCAACTAATGAAAAACTGTTTTTT	CASTPLPGQIPATNEKLFF
NA	TRBV9	TRBD2	17	TRBJ2-3	TGTGCCAGCAGCATACCCGACTACGGCGGGAGCGCAGATACGCAGTATTTT	CASSIPDYGGSADTQYF
NA	TRBV6-1	NA	13	TRBJ1-2	TGTGCCAGTAGAAAGGGAGTGAGTTTCGGCTACACCTTC	CASRKGVSFGYTF
NA	TRBV5-8	TRBD1	16	TRBJ2-7	TGTGCCAGCAGCTTGGATTTCGGGACAGGGCCTTACGAGCAGTACTTC	CASSLDFGTGPYEQYF
once	TRBV7-2	NA	14	TRBJ2-2	TGTGCCAGCAGACCCGTAAGCCAAGCCGGGGAGCTGTTTTTT	CASRPVSQAGELFF
NA	TRBV6-1	NA	14	TRBJ1-3	TGTGCCAGCCGCGGGGGGGCAAATGGAAACACCATATATTTT	CASRGGANGNTIYF
few	TRBV2	NA	12	TRBJ1-1	TGTGCCAGCAGCCTGACTTGGTCTGAAGCTTTCTTT	CASSLTWSEAFF
NA	TRBV27	NA	13	TRBJ1-2	TGTGCCAGCAGTTATGGGCCGGCCGCCTGGTACACCTTC	CASSYGPAAWYTF
NA	TRBV7-3	NA	16	TRBJ2-1	TGTGCCAGCAGCTTAACGTTCGGGGGATCCTACAATGAGCAGTTCTTC	CASSLTFGGSYNEQFF
once	TRBV5-4	NA	14	TRBJ2-1	TGTGCCAGCAGCTTGTGGGGCCGAGACAATGAGCAGTTCTTC	CASSLWGRDNEQFF
NA	TRBV11-2	NA	12	TRBJ2-1	TGTGCCAGCAGCTTAGGAGCAAATGAGCAGTTCTTC	CASSLGANEQFF
few	TRBV10-1	NA	13	TRBJ1-2	TGCGCCAGCAGTGTACCAGGGCCCTATGGCTACACCTTC	CASSVPGPYGYTF
NA	TRBV19	NA	12	TRBJ2-1	TGTGCCAGTAGTCCGGGGTACAATGAGCAGTTCTTC	CASSPGYNEQFF
NA	TRBV2	TRBD2	16	TRBJ2-7	TGTGCCAGCAGTATTAGCGGGGCTAGAGCATCCTACGAGCAGTACTTC	CASSISGARASYEQYF
NA	TRBV14	TRBD2	15	TRBJ2-2	TGTGCCAGCAGCCAAGGACTAGCTGTCACCGGGGAGCTGTTTTTT	CASSQGLAVTGELFF
NA	TRBV29-1	NA	13	TRBJ2-7	TGCAGCGTTAATAACTTAGGGGGATACGAGCAGTACTTC	CSVNNLGGYEQYF
NA	TRBV7-9	TRBD1	15	TRBJ2-7	TGTGCCAGCAGCTCCCATAGGACAGGGAGAAACGAGCAGTACTTC	CASSSHRTGRNEQYF
NA	TRBV10-3	NA	14	TRBJ2-2	TGTGCCATCAGTGTAGGGGCGGGGACCGGGGAGCTGTTTTTT	CAISVGAGTGELFF
NA	TRBV5-6	TRBD1	17	TRBJ2-1	TGTGCCAGCAGAACGACAGGGTCCATTAACCCCTACAATGAGCAGTTCTTC	CASRTTGSINPYNEQFF
NA	TRBV9	NA	13	TRBJ2-7	TGTGCCAGCAGCGTAGACTTGTCCTACGAGCAGTACTTC	CASSVDLSYEQYF
once	TRBV5-4	NA	14	TRBJ1-1	TGTGCCAGCAGCCCGCTCTCAACGGACACTGAAGCTTTCTTT	CASSPLSTDTEAFF
NA	TRBV27	NA	14	TRBJ1-2	TGTGCCAGCAGTTCAGCCGGGAGTTTCTATGGCTACACCTTC	CASSSAGSFYGYTF